Described below is a single TCR beta chain sequence and its context. Its antigen is not yet known. The sample holds no much larger clone one base away, and base qualities are not on file. These data are taken from a study of OX40 agonist ivuxolimab in advanced cancers. With regard to the full study: Ivuxolimab was a fully human IgG2 agonistic monoclonal antibody targeting the costimulatory receptor OX40 (CD134). Prior anti-PD-1, anti-PD-L1 or anti-CTLA-4 therapy was permitted, and checkpoint inhibitors had been received by more than 35% of dose-escalation patients. Three dose-escalation patients achieved partial responses, one with hepatocellular carcinoma and two with cutaneous melanoma. Among the roughly 52 dose-escalation patients, 19 had hepatocellular carcinoma, roughly 15 melanoma, 9 renal cell carcinoma and 9 head and neck cancer. The point of sequencing TCRbeta in the periphery was to test whether ivuxolimab changed TCR sequence diversity and drove clonal T-cell expansion. Intravenous ivuxolimab was administered to patients every 2 weeks at six dose levels: 0.01, 0.1, 0.3, 1.5, 3 and 10 mg/kg. The dose-escalation cohort was roughly 80% male with a mean age of about 65 years, ranging from about 23 to 85. The paper describes the monotherapy dose-escalation part (N ≈ 52 patients) of the phase I trial of ivuxolimab.

Genomic DNA was extracted from sorted cells for sequencing of the TCRbeta CDR3 region. TCRbeta CDR3 regions were sequenced using the immunoSEQ Assay. The table comes from immuneACCESS by way of TCRdb, which keeps in-frame sequences with V and J called. Part of the clones is missing from these tables; in studies checked, under half for an unresolved V gene and the rest for unknown reasons. In all, the sample holds some 54,000 clones, and about 88% of those were seen once. The ten most abundant clones make up 11% to 15% of the sample. Compared with germline, V lacks 5 bases and J lacks 5 bases; bases without a gene match: 5. Taken from the germline V gene (reference sequence), the CDR1 and CDR2 loops are MNHEY and SMNVEV. The CDR3 contains 13 residues, cysteine and phenylalanine counted. CDR3 DNA only is kept here, 39 bases in frame from base 1. The trial excluded patients who had a history of autoimmune disease or were on systemic immunosuppression. Peripheral blood for TCR sequencing was collected from all dose cohorts at baseline, on cycle 4 day 1, and on cycle 7 day 1. Samples came from an open-label, multicenter, first-in-human phase I dose-escalation trial of ivuxolimab. Adults with locally advanced or metastatic head and neck squamous cell, hepatocellular, melanoma or renal cell carcinoma were enrolled in the trial. Before TCR sequencing, CD4+ T cells and CD8+ T cells from peripheral blood were sorted into separate populations.

Overall results and qualifications from the work: In partial responders in the 0.1-3.0 mg/kg groups, normalized peripheral clonal expansion was found to be among the lowest, especially among CD8+ T cells. On average, CD8+ T cells showed more expanded clones than CD4+ T cells after ivuxolimab. Low levels of normalized T-cell clonal expansion were also seen in some patients who did not respond. At doses from 0.1 to 3.0 mg/kg, clonal expansion was seen in both CD4+ and CD8+ blood T cells between baseline and week 6. Antigen specificity was not determined for the clonally expanded peripheral T cells.

This sequence was found in an adult with an advanced solid tumor such as melanoma, head and neck, liver or kidney cancer. The sequencing used CD4+ or CD8+ T cells sorted from blood, collected in a trial of the OX40 agonist ivuxolimab. The V and J segments used are TRBV27 and TRBJ2-7; TRBD1 matches 8 bases in the middle. In nucleotides, the sequence is TGTGCCAGCAGTCACAGGGGGTCAGACGAGCAGTACTTC. This codes for CASSHRGSDEQYF.